The clone carrying this T cell receptor beta chain showed up just once. The entry originates in a study of shared clonotypes between healthy human individuals. A split of CD4+ cells into CD45RA+ naive and CD45RA-negative memory subsets was performed. Method: immunoSEQ multiplex PCR; TCRdb's copy keeps in-frame clones and lacks some. The sample includes 1.4 million or so clones, 97% to 99% of them seen just once. From germline, CDR1 is LNHDA and CDR2 SQIVND (reference sequence). The CDR3 length is 13 residues. Trimming removed 4 bases at V and 2 bases at J, with 7 bases between. This chain uses TRBV19 with TRBJ2-3, with D unresolved. The sequenced sample was naive CD4+ T cells sorted from blood. Subset defined: CD45RA+ positively selected. The receptor comes from a man in his thirties or forties in good health. The CDR3 sequence is CASSRGNTDTQYF. CDR3 coding DNA: TGTGCCAGTAGTAGGGGTAACACAGATACGCAGTATTTT.